The 17 T cell receptor beta chains presented below share a single source sample, sequenced in a study of blood T cell repertoires in COVID-19. Sequenced by immunoSEQ multiplex PCR; TCRdb stores in-frame clones only, minus some. The data hold about 47,000 clones, with roughly 84% observed a single time. What was sequenced was peripheral blood. These receptors were obtained from a man between 50 and 59 years old with acute or convalescent COVID-19.

The CDR3 loop reads CASSRAGQATDYTF. The CDR3 DNA is TGTGCCAGCAGCCGAGCGGGACAGGCGACGGACTACACCTTC. The chain joins TRBV7-8 to TRBJ1-2; 8 positions match TRBD1. The germline CDR1 and CDR2 sequences are SGHVS and FQNEAQ. Unmatched junction bases numbered 12, after V lost 5 bases and J lost 10 bases. The CDR3 extends over 14 amino acids.

The table lists this clone with a few counts. The rearrangement links TRBV5-1 to TRBJ2-7; possible D gene TRBD2, 6 bases. With 1 base removed from V and 3 bases from J, the gap between germline ends came to 14 bases. From germline, CDR1 is SGHRS and CDR2 YFSETQ. The length of the CDR3 is 15 residues. CDR3: CASSLKLEGRYEQYF. The CDR3 bases are TGCGCCAGCAGCTTGAAGTTGGAGGGGCGCTACGAGCAGTACTTC.

V usage is TRBV11-2 and J usage is TRBJ1-2, with D possibly matching TRBD1 (6 bases). The germline V gene encodes CDR1 SGHAT and CDR2 FQNNGV. Trimming shortened V by 1 base and J by 5 bases, and 14 bases separated the two germline ends. CDR3 length: 15 amino acids. CDR3 sequence: CASSLGYRAWYGYTF. CDR3 sequence (DNA): TGTGCCAGCAGCTTAGGCTACAGGGCCTGGTATGGCTACACCTTC.

This chain uses TRBV5-1 with TRBJ2-3; tentative D call: TRBD1 (5 bases). V was cut by 0 bases and J by 5 bases, with 7 bases left in between. This CDR3 has 13 amino acids. Germline CDR1 SGHRS, CDR2 YFSETQ. The CDR3 loop reads CASSLGRGDTQYF. The CDR3 DNA reads as TGCGCCAGCAGCTTGGGTAGGGGAGATACGCAGTATTTT.

This clone was seen only a few times. The chain employs TRBV10-2 and TRBJ1-6, with D possibly TRBD1 on 6 matching bases. CDR1 and CDR2 (germline): WSHSY, SAAADI. V lost 10 bases and J lost 1, with 8 bases in between. The CDR3 sequence is 13 residues long. Written as DNA, the CDR3 is TGCGCCACTAGGGGGTCCTATAATTCACCCCTCCACTTT. Protein product: CATRGSYNSPLHF.

This rearrangement joins TRBV27 to TRBJ2-7, with a tentative D call TRBD1 (5 bases). Germline CDR1 is MNHEY and CDR2 is SMNVEV (reference sequence). Deletions cut 5 bases from V and 9 bases from J, with 14 bases between. The CDR3 has 12 residues. CDR3 amino acids: CASSDRIGGQYF. Written as DNA, the CDR3 is TGTGCCAGCAGTGACAGAATTGGCGGGCAGTACTTC.

This rearrangement joins TRBV5-1 to TRBJ1-1, with D possibly TRBD1 on 6 matching bases. CDR3 size: 13 residues. Germline CDR1 is SGHRS and CDR2 is YFSETQ. The V end was cut by 8 bases, the J end by 3 bases, with 14 bases between. CDR3: CASKVGGDTEAFF. The CDR3 DNA sequence: TGCGCCAGTAAGGTAGGGGGAGACACTGAAGCTTTCTTT.

This clone came up a few times. J is TRBJ1-2 and V is TRBV9, with D possibly TRBD1 on 5 matching bases. The germline V gene encodes CDR1 SGDLS and CDR2 YYNGEE. The CDR3 spans 15 residues. V shed 4 bases and J shed 4 bases, with 17 bases lying between them. DNA of the CDR3: TGTGCCAGCAGCCCTGTGGGGGGTCCGGGCTATGGCTACACCTTC. Translating gives CASSPVGGPGYGYTF.

The rearrangement joins TRBV27 to TRBJ1-4; the match to TRBD1 covers 7 bases. V lost 5 bases and J lost 4; bases outside the gene matches: 7. The CDR3 is made up of 15 amino acids. Germline V lookup: CDR1 MNHEY, CDR2 SMNVEV (reference sequence). For the CDR3, the DNA is TGTGCCAGCAGTCCCTTGGGACAGATTAATGAAAAACTGTTTTTT. Protein product: CASSPLGQINEKLFF.

This rearrangement joins TRBV2 to TRBJ1-6, with D unclear. The CDR3 runs to 14 residues. With 3 bases removed from V and 2 bases from J, the gap between germline ends came to 5 bases. CDR1 is SNHLY and CDR2 is FYNNEI in the germline V gene. The CDR3: CASSDSTYNSPLHF. The CDR3 DNA reads as TGTGCCAGCAGTGACAGTACCTATAATTCACCCCTCCACTTT.

This chain uses TRBV4-1 with TRBJ1-5, with D tentatively TRBD1 (5 bases). Germline V gene data show CDR1 as MGHRA and CDR2 as YSYEKL. The V and J ends lost 4 bases and 2 bases respectively, with 15 bases between them. CDR3 size: 16 residues. As DNA, the CDR3 is TGCGCCAGCAGCCCCTCCCGGGGGGGTGGCAATCAGCCCCAGCATTTT. Translating it yields CASSPSRGGGNQPQHF.

The rearrangement links TRBV3-1 (or the pseudogene TRBV3-2) to TRBJ2-1; 12 nucleotides align to TRBD2. The ends lost 4 bases at V and 9 bases at J; junction bases unmatched: 7. CDR3 length: 15 residues. Germline CDR1 LGHDT, CDR2 YNNKEL (reference sequence). In DNA, the CDR3 is TGTGCCAGCAGCCGCGGACTAGCGGGACGCGTTGAGCAGTTCTTC. Its translation: CASSRGLAGRVEQFF.

This chain joins TRBV27 and TRBJ1-6; D unresolved. V lost 1 base and J 0 bases, leaving 13 bases between the germline ends. Germline assignment: CDR1 MNHEY and CDR2 SMNVEV (reference sequence). This CDR3 is 18 amino acids long. The CDR3 DNA sequence: TGTGCCAGCAGTTTATTAAGGCCACAGAGCTCCTATAATTCACCCCTCCACTTT. It is translated as CASSLLRPQSSYNSPLHF.

This clone was observed a few times. The chain couples TRBV24-1 to TRBJ1-2; D may be TRBD1 (5 bases). Germline values: CDR1 KGHDR, CDR2 SFDVKD. V lost 1 base and J 2 bases, leaving 13 bases between the germline ends. This CDR3 spans 16 amino acids. The CDR3 sequence is CATSDFPYRSNYGYTF. The CDR3 coding sequence is TGTGCCACCAGTGATTTTCCCTACAGGAGCAACTATGGCTACACCTTC.

The chain carries TRBV24-1 and TRBJ1-1; D gene ambiguous. This CDR3 contains 14 residues. The V and J ends lost 4 bases and 6 bases respectively, with 14 bases between them. Germline assignment: CDR1 KGHDR and CDR2 SFDVKD. CDR3 nucleotide sequence: TGTGCCACCAGTGAAAAGGGATCGCGGGCTGAAGCTTTCTTT. It is translated as CATSEKGSRAEAFF.

The chain has TRBV7-2 and TRBJ1-4; D is possibly TRBD1 (6 bases). Germline CDR1 and CDR2: SGHTA and FQGNSA. CDR3 length equals 14 residues. V shed 6 bases and J shed 8 bases, with 16 bases lying between them. The chain's CDR3 is CASSLTGFREKLFF. The CDR3 DNA reads TGTGCCAGCAGTTTAACAGGGTTTCGCGAAAAACTGTTTTTT.

The chain carries TRBV5-4 and TRBJ1-2; D is ambiguous. CDR1 and CDR2 (germline): SGHNT, YYREEE (reference sequence). The CDR3 contains 14 residues. Between the trimmed V and J ends, which lost 0 bases and 8 bases, there was a span of 14 bases. The CDR3 loop is CASSLAGNGGGYTF. DNA of the CDR3: TGTGCCAGCAGCTTGGCCGGGAACGGTGGGGGCTACACCTTC.